The subject of this entry is one T cell receptor (beta chain). Antigen specificity is unknown. The data originate from a study of cytomegalovirus exposure and HLA in healthy donors. About the research overall: HLA-typed donors contributed 65 million to 95 million unique TCRs, which were held in an early data release. Study-level findings and limits: Data from an earlier analysis indicated that most TCR beta V segments were productive either about 90% or about 30% of the time. Analysis was performed later, and it showed HLA-associated TCR beta chains to be more clonally expanded than equally common others. DRB1 had the most TCR associations and HLA-C the fewest, a later analysis found, with rates varying by HLA locus.

Germline values: CDR1 MDHEN, CDR2 SYDVKM. The CDR3 covers 17 residues. After removal of 7 bases from V and 0 bases from J, the junction contained 12 bases not matched to a gene. It was with 60 Vbeta and 13 Jbeta primers that the PCR ran. The protocol was immunoSEQ multiplex PCR, while the TCRdb copy is restricted to in-frame clones and leaves out a portion. The sample includes tens of thousands of clones, under 80% of them seen just once. The chain carries TRBV28 and TRBJ1-5; 7 positions match TRBD1. This receptor was identified in a woman in her twenties or thirties in good health and CMV-seronegative. The sequencing sample was made of PBMCs. As DNA, the CDR3 is TGTGCCAGCAATACAGGGGCCCGAACCTATAGCAATCAGCCCCAGCATTTT. Amino acids: CASNTGARTYSNQPQHF.